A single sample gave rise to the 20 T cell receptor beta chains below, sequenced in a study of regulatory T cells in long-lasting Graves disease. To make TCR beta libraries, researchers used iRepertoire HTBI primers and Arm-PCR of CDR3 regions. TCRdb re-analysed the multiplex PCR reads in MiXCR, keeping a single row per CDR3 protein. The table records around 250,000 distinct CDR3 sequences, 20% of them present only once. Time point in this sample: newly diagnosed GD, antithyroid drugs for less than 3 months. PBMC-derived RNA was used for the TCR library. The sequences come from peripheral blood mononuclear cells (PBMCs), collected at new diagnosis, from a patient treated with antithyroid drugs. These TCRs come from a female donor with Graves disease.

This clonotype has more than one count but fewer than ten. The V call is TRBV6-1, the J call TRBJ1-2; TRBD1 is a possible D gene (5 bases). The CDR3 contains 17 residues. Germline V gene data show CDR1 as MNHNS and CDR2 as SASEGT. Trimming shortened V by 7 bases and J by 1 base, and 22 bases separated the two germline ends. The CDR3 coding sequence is TGTGCCAGCACGAGGGACCTCGGAAGCGGGCTTAACTATGGCTACACCTTC. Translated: CASTRDLGSGLNYGYTF.

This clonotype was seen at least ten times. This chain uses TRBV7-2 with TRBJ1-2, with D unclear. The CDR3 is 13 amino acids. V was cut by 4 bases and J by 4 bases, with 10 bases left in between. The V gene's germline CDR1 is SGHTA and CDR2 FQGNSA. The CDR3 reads CASSSKAGYGYTF. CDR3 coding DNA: TGTGCCAGCAGCTCAAAGGCAGGCTATGGCTACACCTTC.

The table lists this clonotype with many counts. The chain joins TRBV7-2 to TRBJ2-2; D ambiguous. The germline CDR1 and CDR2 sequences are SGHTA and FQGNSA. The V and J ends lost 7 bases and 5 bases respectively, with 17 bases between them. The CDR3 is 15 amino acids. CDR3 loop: CASTTGLPRTGELFF. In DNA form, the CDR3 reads TGTGCCAGCACCACTGGGCTCCCTCGTACCGGGGAGCTGTTTTTT.

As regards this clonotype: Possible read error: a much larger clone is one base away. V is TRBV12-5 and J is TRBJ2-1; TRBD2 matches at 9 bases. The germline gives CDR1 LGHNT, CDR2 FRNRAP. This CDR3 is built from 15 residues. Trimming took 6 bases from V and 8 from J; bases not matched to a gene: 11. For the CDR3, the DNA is TGTGCTAGTGGCTCTAGCGGGAAGACACACGATGAGCAGTTCTTC. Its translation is CASGSSGKTHDEQFF.

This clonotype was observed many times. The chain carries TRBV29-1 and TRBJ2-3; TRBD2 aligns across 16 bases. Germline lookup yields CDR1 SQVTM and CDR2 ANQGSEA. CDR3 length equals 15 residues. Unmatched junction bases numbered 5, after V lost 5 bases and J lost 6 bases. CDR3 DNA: TGCAGCGTTCAGGGACTAGCGGGGGGGCCTGATACGCAGTATTTT. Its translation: CSVQGLAGGPDTQYF.

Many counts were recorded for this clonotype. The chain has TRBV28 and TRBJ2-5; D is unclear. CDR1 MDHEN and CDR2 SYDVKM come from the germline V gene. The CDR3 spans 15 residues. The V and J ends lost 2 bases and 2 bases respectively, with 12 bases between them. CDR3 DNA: TGTGCCAGCAGTTTAATTGGCAGCCGACAAGAGACCCAGTACTTC. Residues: CASSLIGSRQETQYF. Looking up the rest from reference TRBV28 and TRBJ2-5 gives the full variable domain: DVKVTQSSRYLVKRTGEKVFLECVQDMDHENMFWYRQDPGLGLRLIYFSYDVKMKEKGDIPEGYSVSREKKERFSLILESASTNQTSMYLCASSLIGSRQETQYFGPGTRLLVL.

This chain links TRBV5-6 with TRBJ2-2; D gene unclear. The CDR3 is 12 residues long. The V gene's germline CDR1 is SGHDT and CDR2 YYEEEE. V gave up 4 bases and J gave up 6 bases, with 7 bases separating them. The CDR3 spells CASSPPPGELFF. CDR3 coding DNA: TGTGCCAGCAGCCCCCCCCCCGGGGAGCTGTTTTTT.

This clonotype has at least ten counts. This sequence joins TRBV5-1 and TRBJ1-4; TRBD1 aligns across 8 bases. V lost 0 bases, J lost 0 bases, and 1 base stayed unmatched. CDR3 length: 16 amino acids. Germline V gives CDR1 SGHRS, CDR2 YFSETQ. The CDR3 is CASSLVGQATNEKLFF. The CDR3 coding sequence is TGCGCCAGCAGCTTGGTGGGACAGGCAACTAATGAAAAACTGTTTTTT. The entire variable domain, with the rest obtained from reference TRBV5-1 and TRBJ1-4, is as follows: KAGVTQTPRYLIKTRGQQVTLSCSPISGHRSVSWYQQTPGQGLQFLFEYFSETQRNKGNFPGRFSGRQFSNSRSEMNVSTLELGDSALYLCASSLVGQATNEKLFFGSGTQLSVL.

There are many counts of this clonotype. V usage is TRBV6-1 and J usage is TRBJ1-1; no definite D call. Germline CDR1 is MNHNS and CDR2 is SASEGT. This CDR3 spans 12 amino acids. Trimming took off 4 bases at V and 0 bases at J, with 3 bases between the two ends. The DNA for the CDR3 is TGTGCCAGCAGTGGGGTGAACACTGAAGCTTTCTTT. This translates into CASSGVNTEAFF.

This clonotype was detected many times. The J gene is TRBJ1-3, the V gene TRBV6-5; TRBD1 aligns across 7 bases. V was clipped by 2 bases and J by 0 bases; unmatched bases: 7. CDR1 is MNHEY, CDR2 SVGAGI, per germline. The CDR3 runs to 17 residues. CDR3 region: CASSYTGQTPSGNTIYF. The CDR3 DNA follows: TGTGCCAGCAGTTACACGGGACAGACCCCCTCTGGAAACACCATATATTTT.

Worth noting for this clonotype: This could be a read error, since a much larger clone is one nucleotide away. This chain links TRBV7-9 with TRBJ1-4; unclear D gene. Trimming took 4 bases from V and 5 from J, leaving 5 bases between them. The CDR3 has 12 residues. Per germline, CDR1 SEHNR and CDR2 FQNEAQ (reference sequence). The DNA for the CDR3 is TGTGCCAGCAGCTCCCGGAATGAAAAACTGTTTTTT. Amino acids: CASSSRNEKLFF.

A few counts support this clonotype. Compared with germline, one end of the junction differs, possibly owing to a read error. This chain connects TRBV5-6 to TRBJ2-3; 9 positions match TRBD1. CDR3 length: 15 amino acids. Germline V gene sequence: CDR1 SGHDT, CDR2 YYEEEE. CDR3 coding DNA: TGCGCCAGCAGCCAAGACAGGGGGGGCACAGATACGCAGTATTTT. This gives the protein CASSQDRGGTDTQYF.

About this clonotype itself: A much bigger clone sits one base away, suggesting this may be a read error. CDR3 bases: TGTGCCAGCAGTTTAGGAGACATTCGATACGAGCAGTACTTC. Amino acids: CASSLGDIRYEQYF. The chain couples TRBV27 to TRBJ2-7; D uncertain. The CDR3 extends over 14 amino acids. V lost 2 bases, J lost 4 bases, and 12 bases lay in between. CDR1 and CDR2 from the germline V gene are MNHEY and SMNVEV (reference sequence).

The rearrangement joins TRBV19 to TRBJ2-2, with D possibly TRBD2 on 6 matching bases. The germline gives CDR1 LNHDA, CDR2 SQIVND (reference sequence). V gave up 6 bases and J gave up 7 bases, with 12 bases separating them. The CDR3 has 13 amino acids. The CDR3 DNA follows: TGTGCCAGTAGCGCCCTAGCGCACGGGGAGCTGTTTTTT. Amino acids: CASSALAHGELFF.

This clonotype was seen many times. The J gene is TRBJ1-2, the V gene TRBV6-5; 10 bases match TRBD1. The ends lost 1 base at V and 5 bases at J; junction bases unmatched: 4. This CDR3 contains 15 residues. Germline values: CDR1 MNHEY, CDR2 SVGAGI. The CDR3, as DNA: TGTGCCAGCAGTTACTTAGGGACAGGGGCATATGGCTACACCTTC. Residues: CASSYLGTGAYGYTF.

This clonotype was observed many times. For the CDR3, the DNA is TGCAGTGCGCGGAAAGGGGGGGCAGATACGCAGTATTTT. Translating gives CSARKGGADTQYF. The rearrangement joins TRBV20-1 to TRBJ2-3; a weak D match, TRBD2 (7 bases). Trimming removed 6 bases from V and 4 bases from J, with 14 bases in between. Germline CDR1 and CDR2: DFQATT and SNEGSKA (reference sequence). The CDR3 spans 13 residues.

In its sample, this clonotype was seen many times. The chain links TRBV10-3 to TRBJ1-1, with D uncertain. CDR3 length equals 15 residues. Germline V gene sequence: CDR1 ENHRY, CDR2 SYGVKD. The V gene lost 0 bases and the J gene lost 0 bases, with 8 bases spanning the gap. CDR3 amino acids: CAISESKGMNTEAFF. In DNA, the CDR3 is TGTGCCATCAGTGAGTCCAAGGGAATGAACACTGAAGCTTTCTTT.

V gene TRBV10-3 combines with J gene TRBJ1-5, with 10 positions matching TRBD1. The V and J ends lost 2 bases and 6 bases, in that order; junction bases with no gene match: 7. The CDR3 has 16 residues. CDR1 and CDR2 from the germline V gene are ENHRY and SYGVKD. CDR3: CAISERQGAHSQPQHF. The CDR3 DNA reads TGTGCCATCAGTGAGCGACAGGGGGCGCATAGTCAGCCCCAGCATTTT.

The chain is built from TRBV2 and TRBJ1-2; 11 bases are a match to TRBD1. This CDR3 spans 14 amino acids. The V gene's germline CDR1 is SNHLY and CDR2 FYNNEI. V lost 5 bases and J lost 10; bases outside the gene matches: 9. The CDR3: CASSKGGTGGVYTF. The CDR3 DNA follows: TGTGCCAGCAGTAAAGGGGGGACAGGGGGAGTCTACACCTTC. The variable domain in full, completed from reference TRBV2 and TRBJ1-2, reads EPEVTQTPSHQVTQMGQEVILRCVPISNHLYFYWYRQILGQKVEFLVSFYNNEISEKSEIFDDQFSVERPDGSNFTLKIRSTKLEDSAMYFCASSKGGTGGVYTFGSGTRLTVV.

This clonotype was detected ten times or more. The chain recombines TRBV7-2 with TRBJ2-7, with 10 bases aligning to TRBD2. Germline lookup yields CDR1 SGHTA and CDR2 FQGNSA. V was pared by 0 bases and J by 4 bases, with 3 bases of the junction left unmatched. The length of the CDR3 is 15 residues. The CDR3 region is CASSLAASGSYEQYF. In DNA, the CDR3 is TGTGCCAGCAGCTTAGCGGCTAGCGGGAGTTACGAGCAGTACTTC.